This T cell receptor (beta chain) stems from a study of glioma-infiltrating T cells after dendritic cell vaccination. Per germline, CDR1 MNHEY and CDR2 SMNVEV (reference sequence). J gave up 3 bases and V 5 bases, and 3 bases lay outside the gene matches. The CDR3 extends over 13 amino acids. Assay: immunoSEQ multiplex PCR; the TCRdb copy retains only in-frame clones and omits some. This table holds under 100,000 clones, about 87% found once. This chain links TRBV27 with TRBJ1-1, with 7 positions matching TRBD1. The TCR originated in a human donor with glioblastoma. Sequences were derived from blood, sampled before dendritic cell vaccination. CDR3 sequence reads: CASSPDRDTEAFF. For the CDR3, the DNA is TGTGCCAGCAGTCCTGACAGGGACACTGAAGCTTTCTTT.